These T cell receptor beta chains were read from a single sample in a study of somatic mutations in cytotoxic T cells in rheumatoid arthritis. Data came from immunoSEQ multiplex PCR; TCRdb stores just in-frame clones and leaves some out. The sample contains under 25,000 clones, about 85% of which appear only once. The specimen was CD8+ T cells sorted from blood. These receptors all stem from a woman aged 40-49 years with rheumatoid arthritis. The CDR3 runs from the conserved cysteine through the conserved F or W. D genes are given only for firm matches. Clone size is stated in some rows and not others, as once, few, many or a class when expanded.

v_gene	d_gene	j_gene	abundance	CDR3aa	CDR3nt
TRBV6-5	.	TRBJ1-2	.	CASSWAEGTTNYGYTF	TGTGCCAGCAGTTGGGCGGAAGGGACTACTAACTATGGCTACACCTTC
TRBV6-5	TRBD1	TRBJ2-5	.	CASSGQGLVGETQYF	TGTGCCAGCAGCGGACAGGGCCTCGTTGGTGAGACCCAGTACTTC
TRBV9	.	TRBJ2-1	.	CASSAWPGLLGNEQFF	TGTGCCAGCAGCGCGTGGCCGGGACTCCTCGGCAATGAGCAGTTCTTC
TRBV4-1	TRBD1	TRBJ1-5	.	CASSPGTVQPQHF	TGCGCCAGCAGCCCCGGGACAGTGCAGCCCCAGCATTTT
TRBV19	.	TRBJ2-7	.	CASSGAGPYEQYF	TGTGCCAGTAGTGGGGCAGGACCCTACGAGCAGTACTTC
TRBV5-1	.	TRBJ1-1	.	CASRDGSTEAFF	TGCGCCAGCAGAGATGGGAGCACTGAAGCTTTCTTT
TRBV10-2	TRBD1	TRBJ1-2	.	CASRDRGEWGYTF	TGCGCCAGCCGGGACAGGGGGGAGTGGGGCTACACCTTC
TRBV7-2	.	TRBJ2-7	.	CASGLGGHEQYF	TGTGCCAGCGGGCTAGGAGGGCACGAGCAGTACTTC
TRBV28	.	TRBJ1-1	once	CASRNELLTNPEAFF	TGTGCCAGCAGAAATGAGCTATTAACCAACCCTGAAGCTTTCTTT
TRBV13	.	TRBJ1-2	.	CASSSTTGPKVYGYTF	TGTGCCAGCAGCTCCACGACAGGACCTAAGGTTTATGGCTACACCTTC
TRBV6-5	TRBD2	TRBJ2-7	few	CASSPGLTPYEQYF	TGTGCCAGCAGCCCGGGACTAACACCCTACGAGCAGTACTTC
TRBV2	.	TRBJ2-7	.	CASSPGAAGKTSYEQYF	TGTGCCAGCAGTCCCGGGGCAGCGGGCAAAACCTCCTACGAGCAGTACTTC
TRBV5-4	TRBD1	TRBJ2-1	.	CASSQGQGGYNEQFF	TGTGCCAGCAGCCAAGGACAGGGGGGGTACAATGAGCAGTTCTTC
TRBV6-5	.	TRBJ1-5	.	CASSYGEGLQPQHF	TGTGCCAGCAGTTACGGGGAGGGGCTTCAGCCCCAGCATTTT
TRBV27	.	TRBJ1-2	.	CASSAAARNYGYTF	TGTGCCAGCAGTGCCGCCGCGCGTAACTATGGCTACACCTTC
TRBV30	.	TRBJ2-5	.	CAWSVLGGRQETQYF	TGTGCCTGGAGTGTACTAGGAGGGCGCCAAGAGACCCAGTACTTC
TRBV6-1	.	TRBJ1-2	.	CASPFQTGDGYTF	TGTGCCAGCCCCTTCCAGACGGGGGATGGCTACACCTTC
TRBV9	TRBD1	TRBJ1-2	.	CASSGDREPSYGYTF	TGTGCCAGCAGCGGCGACAGGGAACCGAGCTATGGCTACACCTTC
TRBV6-4	.	TRBJ2-3	.	CATVADTQYF	TGTGCCACCGTAGCAGATACGCAGTATTTT
TRBV30	TRBD2	TRBJ2-7	.	CAWNRGGVTYEQYF	TGTGCCTGGAACCGCGGGGGGGTAACCTACGAGCAGTACTTC
TRBV7-8	TRBD1	TRBJ1-2	.	CASSLGQGASGGPYGYTF	TGTGCCAGCAGCTTAGGACAGGGAGCCTCCGGGGGCCCCTATGGCTACACCTTC
TRBV7-2	.	TRBJ1-1	.	CASSLVLTEAFF	TGTGCCAGCAGCTTAGTTCTCACTGAAGCTTTCTTT
TRBV25-1	.	TRBJ1-1	.	CASSGGGRGDTEAFF	TGTGCCAGCAGTGGGGGAGGGAGGGGGGACACTGAAGCTTTCTTT
TRBV13	.	TRBJ2-7	.	CASSLGRGVGEQYF	TGTGCCAGCAGCTTAGGCCGGGGAGTTGGAGAGCAGTACTTC
TRBV30	.	TRBJ2-1	.	CAWSTGSEQFF	TGTGCCTGGAGTACGGGGTCCGAGCAGTTCTTC
TRBV5-6	TRBD2	TRBJ2-3	.	CASSLTAGRADTQYF	TGTGCCAGCAGCTTGACGGCCGGGAGGGCAGATACGCAGTATTTT
TRBV10-3	TRBD2	TRBJ2-3	.	CAISRLAGGPGTDTQYF	TGTGCCATCAGTCGCCTAGCGGGAGGGCCGGGCACAGATACGCAGTATTTT
TRBV7-3	TRBD2	TRBJ2-1	.	CASSFFGGAGNEQFF	TGTGCCAGCAGCTTTTTCGGGGGGGCCGGCAATGAGCAGTTCTTC
TRBV18	TRBD1	TRBJ1-2	.	CASSPDRLANYGYTF	TGTGCCAGCTCCCCGGACAGGCTCGCTAACTATGGCTACACCTTC
TRBV29-1	TRBD1	TRBJ2-5	.	CSVVQGAGETQYF	TGCAGCGTTGTCCAGGGGGCCGGGGAGACCCAGTACTTC
TRBV30	TRBD1	TRBJ1-1	.	CAWLQGAGWMNTEAFF	TGTGCCTGGCTACAGGGGGCGGGTTGGATGAACACTGAAGCTTTCTTT
TRBV7-7	TRBD1	TRBJ2-7	.	CASSVGQGGSYEQYF	TGTGCCAGCAGCGTCGGACAGGGGGGATCGTACGAGCAGTACTTC
TRBV7-2	.	TRBJ2-7	.	CASSLPGISYEQYF	TGTGCCAGCAGCTTACCGGGGATTTCCTACGAGCAGTACTTC
TRBV4-1	TRBD1	TRBJ1-5	.	CASSQGPTGADQPQHF	TGCGCCAGCAGCCAAGGCCCGACAGGGGCTGATCAGCCCCAGCATTTT
TRBV7-7	.	TRBJ2-6	.	CASSPEYSLSGANVLTF	TGTGCCAGCAGCCCCGAATACTCTCTCTCTGGGGCCAACGTCCTGACTTTC
TRBV10-2	.	TRBJ2-7	once	CASSDAYEQYF	TGCGCCAGCAGTGATGCGTACGAGCAGTACTTC
TRBV10-2	TRBD1	TRBJ2-7	.	CASSGDRGSEQYF	TGCGCCAGCAGTGGAGACAGGGGCTCCGAGCAGTACTTC
TRBV5-4	.	TRBJ2-3	.	CASSTGLTDTQYF	TGTGCCAGCAGTACAGGGCTCACAGATACGCAGTATTTT
TRBV7-9	TRBD1	TRBJ2-1	.	CASRPGQGPYNEQFF	TGTGCCAGCAGACCAGGACAGGGACCCTACAATGAGCAGTTCTTC
TRBV30	TRBD2	TRBJ2-5	.	CAWSAAGETQYF	TGTGCCTGGAGCGCAGCGGGGGAGACCCAGTACTTC
TRBV7-9	TRBD1	TRBJ1-2	.	CASSLGAGGDGYTF	TGTGCCAGCAGCTTAGGGGCAGGGGGTGATGGCTACACCTTC
TRBV2	TRBD2	TRBJ2-7	.	CASRGGSYEQYF	TGTGCCAGCAGGGGGGGGTCCTACGAGCAGTACTTC
TRBV9	TRBD2	TRBJ2-5	.	CASSEEGLEGVQYF	TGTGCCAGCAGCGAGGAGGGACTAGAAGGAGTTCAGTACTTC
TRBV5-1	TRBD1	TRBJ2-4	few	CASTSGQGENIQYF	TGCGCCAGCACCTCTGGACAGGGGGAAAACATTCAGTACTTC
TRBV27	TRBD1	TRBJ1-1	.	CASSFTGDDMNTEAFF	TGTGCCAGCAGTTTCACAGGGGACGACATGAACACTGAAGCTTTCTTT
TRBV19	.	TRBJ2-1	.	CASSIRQLAPYNEQFF	TGTGCCAGTAGTATCAGGCAACTAGCTCCCTACAATGAGCAGTTCTTC
TRBV7-6	.	TRBJ1-1	.	CASSLSLTDLNTEAFF	TGTGCCAGCAGCTTATCCCTGACAGACCTGAACACTGAAGCTTTCTTT